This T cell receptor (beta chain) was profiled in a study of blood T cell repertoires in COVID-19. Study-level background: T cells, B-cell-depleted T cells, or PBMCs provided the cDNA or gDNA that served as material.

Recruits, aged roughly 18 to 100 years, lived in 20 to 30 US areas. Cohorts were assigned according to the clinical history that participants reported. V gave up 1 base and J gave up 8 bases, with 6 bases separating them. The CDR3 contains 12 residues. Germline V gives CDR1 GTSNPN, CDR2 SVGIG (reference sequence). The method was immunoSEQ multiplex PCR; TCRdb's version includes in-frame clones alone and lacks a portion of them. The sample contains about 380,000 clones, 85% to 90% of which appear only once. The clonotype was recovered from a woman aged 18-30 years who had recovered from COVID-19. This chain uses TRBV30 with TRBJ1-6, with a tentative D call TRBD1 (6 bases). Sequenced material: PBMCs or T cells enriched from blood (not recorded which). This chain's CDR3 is CAWSEGDSPLHF. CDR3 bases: TGTGCCTGGAGTGAGGGGGATTCACCCCTCCACTTT.